The source of this T cell receptor beta chain is a study of blood T cells in healthy people across ages. Whole-study findings and limits: Diversity figures derived from one million T cells were judged to underestimate the true value.

Comments on this clonotype: Its antigen is not identified.

The trim removed 6 bases at V and 13 bases at J, leaving 5 bases unmatched. CDR3 length: 11 amino acids. In germline, CDR1 is MNHNY, CDR2 SVGAGI (reference sequence). Primed by a sample-barcoded 5' primer and a J-beta primer mix, a second PCR proceeded for roughly 7 to 12 cycles. TCRdb called the 5' RACE reads again in MiXCR, with one record for every CDR3 protein. The sample carries approximately 820,000 distinct CDR3 sequences, approximately 48% recorded once. Per sample, extraction of total RNA gave at least 5 micrograms in every case. Sequenced sample: blood. V gene TRBV6-6 combines with J gene TRBJ2-5; 10 bases agree with TRBD1. The TCR comes from a man between 60 and 75 years old in good health. The CDR3 nucleotides are TGTGCCAGCAGGAACCGGGACAGGGGGTACTTC. Translating gives CASRNRDRGYF.